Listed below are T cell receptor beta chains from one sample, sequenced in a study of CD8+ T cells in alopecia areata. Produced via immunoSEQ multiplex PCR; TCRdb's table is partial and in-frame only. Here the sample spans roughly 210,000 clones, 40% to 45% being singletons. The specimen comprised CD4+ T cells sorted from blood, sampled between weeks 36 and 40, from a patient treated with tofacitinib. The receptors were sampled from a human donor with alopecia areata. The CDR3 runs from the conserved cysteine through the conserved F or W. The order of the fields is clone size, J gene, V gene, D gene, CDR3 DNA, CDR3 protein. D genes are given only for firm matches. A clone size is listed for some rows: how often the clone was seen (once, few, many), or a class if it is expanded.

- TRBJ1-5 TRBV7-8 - TGTGCCAGCAGCCCGGTAGGCAATAGCAATCAGCCCCAGCATTTT CASSPVGNSNQPQHF
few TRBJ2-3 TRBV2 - TGTGCCAACGCGCGGTCGGATACGCAGTATTTT CANARSDTQYF
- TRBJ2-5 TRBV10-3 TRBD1 TGTGCCATCAGTGAAACGGACAGGGTGGGAGAGACCCAGTACTTC CAISETDRVGETQYF
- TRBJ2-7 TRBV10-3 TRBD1 TGTGCCATCAGGTCTGGACAGGGCTCCTACGAGCAGTACTTC CAIRSGQGSYEQYF
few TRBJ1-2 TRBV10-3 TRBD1 TGTGCCATCAGAGAACAGGGGTTCTATGGCTACACCTTC CAIREQGFYGYTF
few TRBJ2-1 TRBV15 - TGTGCCACCAGCAGAGACCGGGGGGCCAATGAGCAGTTCTTC CATSRDRGANEQFF
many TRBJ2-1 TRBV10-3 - TGTGCCATCAGTCCACAGACGGGGCTGCGCAATGAGCAGTTCTTC CAISPQTGLRNEQFF
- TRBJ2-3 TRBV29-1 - TGCAGCGTTTACGGTAGGGCCTCCACAGATACGCAGTATTTT CSVYGRASTDTQYF
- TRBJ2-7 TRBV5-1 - TGCGCCAGCAGCTACTCCTCGGAAGGGGCCTACGAGCAGTACTTC CASSYSSEGAYEQYF
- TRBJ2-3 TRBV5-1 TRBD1 TGCGCCAGCAGCTTGGCGGGACAGGAGGGGGATACGCAGTATTTT CASSLAGQEGDTQYF
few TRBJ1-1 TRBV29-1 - TGCAGCGTCATCAGGGGCCTGAACACTGAAGCTTTCTTT CSVIRGLNTEAFF
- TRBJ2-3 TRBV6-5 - TGTGCCAGCGGTCGGGATTCTTACACAGATACGCAGTATTTT CASGRDSYTDTQYF
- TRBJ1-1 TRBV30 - TGTGCCTGGAGTAGGTTGTGGACTGAAGCTTTCTTT CAWSRLWTEAFF
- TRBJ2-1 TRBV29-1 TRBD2 TGCAGCGTTGGTAGCGGGGTGTACAATGAGCAGTTCTTC CSVGSGVYNEQFF
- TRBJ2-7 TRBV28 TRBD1 TGTGCCAGCAGTTTTGGGACAGCCTACGAGCAGTACTTC CASSFGTAYEQYF
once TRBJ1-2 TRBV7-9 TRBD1 TGTGCCAGCAGCTTACAGGGGGCTGATGGCTACACCTTC CASSLQGADGYTF
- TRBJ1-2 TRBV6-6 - TGTGCCAGCAGTTACTTAGGCCAGGGGTTCTATGGCTACACCTTC CASSYLGQGFYGYTF
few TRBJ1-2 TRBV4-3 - TGCGCCAGCAGCCAAGACAGGGTCTATGGCTACACCTTC CASSQDRVYGYTF
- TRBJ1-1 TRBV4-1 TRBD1 TGCGCCAGCAGCTCCCGGGACAGTGAAGCTTTCTTT CASSSRDSEAFF
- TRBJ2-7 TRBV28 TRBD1 TGTGCCAGCAGGCGACTCCGGGACAGGGCGTACTTC CASRRLRDRAYF
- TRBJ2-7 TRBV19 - TGTGCCAGTAGCCAGGAGGCAGCTTACGAGCAGTACTTC CASSQEAAYEQYF
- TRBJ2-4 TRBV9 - TGTGCCAGCAGCCCGCAAGGGGCCAAAAACATTCAGTACTTC CASSPQGAKNIQYF
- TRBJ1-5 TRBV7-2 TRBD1 TGTGCCAGCAGTTCCGGGACAGGGAGTCAGCCCCAGCATTTT CASSSGTGSQPQHF
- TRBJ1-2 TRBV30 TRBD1 TGTGCCTGGAGGGGGGACAGTGACGGCTACACCTTC CAWRGDSDGYTF
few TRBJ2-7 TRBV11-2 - TGTGCCAGCAGCTTAGTCGGCGGCCTCTCCTACGAGCAGTACTTC CASSLVGGLSYEQYF
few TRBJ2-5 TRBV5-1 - TGCGCCAGCAGCTCCATGCAGGGGCAAGAGACCCAGTACTTC CASSSMQGQETQYF
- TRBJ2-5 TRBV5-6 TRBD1 TGTGCCAGCACTCCGCAGGGGGCAGGGGAGACCCAGTACTTC CASTPQGAGETQYF
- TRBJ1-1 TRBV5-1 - TGCGCCAGCAGGCCGACAGGTGTTACTGAAGCTTTCTTT CASRPTGVTEAFF
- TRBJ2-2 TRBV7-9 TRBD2 TGTGCCAGCCTTCCTAGCGGGTACACCGGGGAGCTGTTTTTT CASLPSGYTGELFF
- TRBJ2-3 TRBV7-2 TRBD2 TGTGCCAGCAGCTCTGGTAGGACTAGTATCCCGTATTTT CASSSGRTSIPYF
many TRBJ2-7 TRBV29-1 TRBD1 TGCAGCGTTTCGCGCGGGACAGGGGGGAACGAGCAGTACTTC CSVSRGTGGNEQYF